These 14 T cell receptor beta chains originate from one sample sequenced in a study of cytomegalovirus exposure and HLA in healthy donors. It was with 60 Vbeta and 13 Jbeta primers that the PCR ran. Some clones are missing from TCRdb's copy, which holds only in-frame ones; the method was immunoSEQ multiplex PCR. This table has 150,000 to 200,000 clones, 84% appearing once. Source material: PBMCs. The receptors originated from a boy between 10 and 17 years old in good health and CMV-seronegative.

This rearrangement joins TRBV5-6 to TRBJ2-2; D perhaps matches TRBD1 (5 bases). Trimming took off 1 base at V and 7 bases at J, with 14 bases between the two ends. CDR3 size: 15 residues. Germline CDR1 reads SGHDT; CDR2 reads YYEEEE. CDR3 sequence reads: CASSLIGRENGELFF. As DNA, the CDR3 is TGTGCCAGCAGCTTGATCGGCAGGGAAAACGGGGAGCTGTTTTTT. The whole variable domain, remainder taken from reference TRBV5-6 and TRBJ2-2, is DAGVTQSPTHLIKTRGQQVTLRCSPKSGHDTVSWYQQALGQGPQFIFQYYEEEERQRGNFPDRFSGHQFPNYSSELNVNALLLGDSALYLCASSLIGRENGELFFGEGSRLTVL.

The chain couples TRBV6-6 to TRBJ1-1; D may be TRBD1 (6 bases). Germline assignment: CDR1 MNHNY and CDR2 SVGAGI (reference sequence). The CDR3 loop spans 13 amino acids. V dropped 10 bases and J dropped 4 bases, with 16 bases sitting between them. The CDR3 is CATHRVIGTEAFF. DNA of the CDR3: TGTGCCACCCACAGGGTTATCGGCACTGAAGCTTTCTTT.

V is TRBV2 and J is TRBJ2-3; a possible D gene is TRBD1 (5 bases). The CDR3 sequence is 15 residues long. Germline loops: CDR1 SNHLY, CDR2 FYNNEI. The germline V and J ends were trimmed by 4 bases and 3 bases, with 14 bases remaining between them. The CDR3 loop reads CASSGNRLATDTQYF. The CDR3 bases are TGTGCCAGCAGTGGAAACAGGTTAGCAACAGATACGCAGTATTTT.

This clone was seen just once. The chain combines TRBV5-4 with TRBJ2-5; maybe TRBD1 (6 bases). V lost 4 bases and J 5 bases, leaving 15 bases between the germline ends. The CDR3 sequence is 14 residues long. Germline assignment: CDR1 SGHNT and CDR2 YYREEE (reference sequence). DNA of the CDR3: TGTGCCAGCAGCGCTCAGGGGATGAGTGAGACCCAGTACTTC. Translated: CASSAQGMSETQYF.

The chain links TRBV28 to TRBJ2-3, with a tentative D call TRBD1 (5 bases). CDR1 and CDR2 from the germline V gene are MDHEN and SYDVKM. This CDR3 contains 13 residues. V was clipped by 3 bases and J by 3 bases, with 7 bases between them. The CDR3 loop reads CASSFDSTDTQYF. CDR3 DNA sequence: TGTGCCAGCAGTTTCGACAGTACAGATACGCAGTATTTT.

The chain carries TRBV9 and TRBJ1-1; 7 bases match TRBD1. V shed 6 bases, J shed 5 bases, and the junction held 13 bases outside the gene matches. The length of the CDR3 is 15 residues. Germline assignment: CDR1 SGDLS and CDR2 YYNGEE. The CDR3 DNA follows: TGTGCCAGCACCCCTACCGGGACAGAAAGAACTGAAGCTTTCTTT. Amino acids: CASTPTGTERTEAFF.

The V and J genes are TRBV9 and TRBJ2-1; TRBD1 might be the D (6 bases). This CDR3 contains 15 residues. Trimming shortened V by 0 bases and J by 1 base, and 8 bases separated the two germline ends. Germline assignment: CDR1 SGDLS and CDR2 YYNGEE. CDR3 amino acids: CASSVEGVSYNEQFF. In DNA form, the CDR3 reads TGTGCCAGCAGCGTAGAGGGGGTTTCCTACAATGAGCAGTTCTTC.

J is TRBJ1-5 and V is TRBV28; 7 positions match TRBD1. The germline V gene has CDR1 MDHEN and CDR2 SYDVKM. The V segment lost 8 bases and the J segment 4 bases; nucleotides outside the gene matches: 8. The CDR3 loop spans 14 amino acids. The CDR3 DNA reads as TGTGCCAGCGGATTGACAGGGACTAATCAGCCCCAGCATTTT. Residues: CASGLTGTNQPQHF.

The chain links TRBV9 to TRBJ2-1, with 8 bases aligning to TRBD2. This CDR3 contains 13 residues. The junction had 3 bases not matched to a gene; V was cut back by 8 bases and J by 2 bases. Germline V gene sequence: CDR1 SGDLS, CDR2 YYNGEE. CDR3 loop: CASGGRTYNEQFF. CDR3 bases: TGTGCCAGTGGCGGGAGGACCTACAATGAGCAGTTCTTC.

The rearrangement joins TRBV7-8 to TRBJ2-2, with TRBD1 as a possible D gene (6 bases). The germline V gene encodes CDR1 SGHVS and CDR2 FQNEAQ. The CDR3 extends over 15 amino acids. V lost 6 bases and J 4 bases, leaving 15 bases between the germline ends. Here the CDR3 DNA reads TGTGCCAGCAGTCCAACAGGGCTTAGCACCGGGGAGCTGTTTTTT. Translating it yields CASSPTGLSTGELFF.

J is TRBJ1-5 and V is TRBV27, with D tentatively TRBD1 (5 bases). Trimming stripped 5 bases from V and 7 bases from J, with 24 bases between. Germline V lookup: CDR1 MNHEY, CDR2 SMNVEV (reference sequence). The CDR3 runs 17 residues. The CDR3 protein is CASSLVPPDISGQPQHF. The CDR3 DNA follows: TGTGCCAGCAGTCTTGTACCTCCGGACATCTCCGGCCAGCCCCAGCATTTT.

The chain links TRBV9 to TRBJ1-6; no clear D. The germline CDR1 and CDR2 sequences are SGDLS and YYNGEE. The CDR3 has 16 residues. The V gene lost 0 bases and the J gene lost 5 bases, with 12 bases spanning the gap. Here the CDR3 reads CASSVGGGGHNSPLHF. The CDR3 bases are TGTGCCAGCAGCGTAGGAGGAGGCGGTCATAATTCACCCCTCCACTTT.

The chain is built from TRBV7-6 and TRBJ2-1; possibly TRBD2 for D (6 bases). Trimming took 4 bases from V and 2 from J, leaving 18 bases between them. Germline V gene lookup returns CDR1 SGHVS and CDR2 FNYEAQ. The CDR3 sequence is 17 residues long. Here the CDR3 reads CASSSSRIGGTYNEQFF. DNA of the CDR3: TGTGCCAGCAGCTCTAGCAGGATCGGAGGGACCTACAATGAGCAGTTCTTC.

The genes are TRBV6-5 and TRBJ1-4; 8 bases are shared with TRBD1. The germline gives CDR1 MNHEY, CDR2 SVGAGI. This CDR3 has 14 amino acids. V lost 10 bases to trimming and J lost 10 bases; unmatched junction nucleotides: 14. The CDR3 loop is CATSTGDRLGKLFF. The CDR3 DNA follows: TGTGCCACTTCGACAGGGGATCGTTTAGGAAAACTGTTTTTT.